These 18 T cell receptor beta chains were sequenced from one sample in a study of graft-versus-host responses after intestinal transplantation. The repertoire was sequenced with immunoSEQ multiplex PCR; TCRdb's copy has only in-frame clones and lacks some. Seen here are about 130,000 clones, approximately 92% observed once, and the top ten hold under 0.2%. These receptors have no identified antigens. The specimen comprised unstimulated CD4+ T cells sorted from spleen or lymph node cells, sampled before intestinal transplant. The origin of the receptors is a human donor who received an intestinal transplant.

The chain has TRBV10-1 and TRBJ1-2; D possibly corresponds to TRBD1 (5 bases). CDR1 and CDR2 from the germline V gene are WNHNN and SYGVQD (reference sequence). The CDR3 has 13 amino acids. The V gene lost 2 bases and the J gene lost 2 bases, with 6 bases spanning the gap. The CDR3 spells CASSEDSNYGYTF. CDR3 DNA sequence: TGCGCCAGCAGTGAGGACAGCAACTATGGCTACACCTTC.

CDR3 bases: TGCAGCGTGCGGACACTTTCCTACGAGCAGTACTTC. It codes for CSVRTLSYEQYF. The rearrangement links TRBV29-1 to TRBJ2-7, with D perhaps TRBD1 (5 bases). The CDR3 extends over 12 amino acids. Trimming took off 6 bases at V and 1 base at J, with 10 bases between the two ends. The germline CDR1 and CDR2 sequences are SQVTM and ANQGSEA.

The chain couples TRBV5-1 to TRBJ1-1; D uncertain. Germline V lookup: CDR1 SGHRS, CDR2 YFSETQ. This CDR3 region has 17 residues. V shed 4 bases and J shed 2 bases, with 21 bases lying between them. The CDR3 DNA follows: TGCGCCAGCAGCAATTGGTCAGTGAGGCAGTTCAACACTGAAGCTTTCTTT. Translated, it gives CASSNWSVRQFNTEAFF.

This chain joins TRBV5-8 and TRBJ1-1; no clear D. Looked up from germline, CDR1 is SGHTS and CDR2 is YDEGEE. The ends were cut back, 0 bases at V and 6 bases at J, with 15 bases in the middle. CDR3 length equals 15 residues. The CDR3 reads CASSLAGLLTPEAFF. CDR3 bases: TGTGCCAGCAGCTTGGCCGGGCTTCTCACCCCTGAAGCTTTCTTT.

This clone was recorded a few times. This CDR3 is CASSLDWYDEQFF. CDR3 nucleotide sequence: TGTGCCAGCAGCTTAGACTGGTACGATGAGCAGTTCTTC. The chain carries TRBV11-3 and TRBJ2-1, with D unresolved. V was pared by 0 bases and J by 8 bases, with 8 bases between. CDR1 is SGHNT and CDR2 is YENEEA in the germline V gene. This CDR3 contains 13 residues.

This clone appeared once. The chain couples TRBV6-1 to TRBJ2-5; a possible D gene is TRBD1 (6 bases). V was clipped by 4 bases and J by 1 base, with 13 bases between them. The V gene's germline CDR1 is MNHNS and CDR2 SASEGT. CDR3 length: 15 residues. The CDR3 here is CASSGQGPVQETQYF. In DNA form, the CDR3 reads TGTGCCAGCAGTGGTCAGGGGCCAGTCCAAGAGACCCAGTACTTC.

The chain uses TRBV2 and TRBJ2-7; D is perhaps TRBD1 (5 bases). Trimming pared 7 bases from V and 3 bases from J, leaving 16 bases between. Germline V gives CDR1 SNHLY, CDR2 FYNNEI. The CDR3 totals 14 residues. CDR3 nucleotides: TGTGCCAGCAACATCGTGAGGACACTCTACGAGCAGTACTTC. Amino acid sequence: CASNIVRTLYEQYF.

V gene TRBV10-3 combines with J gene TRBJ1-3; 7 bases map to TRBD1. The CDR3 length is 16 residues. V lost 0 bases and J lost 4; bases outside the gene matches: 6. Germline V lookup: CDR1 ENHRY, CDR2 SYGVKD. The CDR3 region has the DNA TGTGCCATCAGTGAGTCGAGAGGGACAGAAGGAAACACCATATATTTT. It yields the protein CAISESRGTEGNTIYF.

The CDR3 region has the DNA TGTGCCAGCAACGGGGTGGGTGAAGCTTTCTTT. Amino acids: CASNGVGEAFF. The rearrangement links TRBV2 to TRBJ1-1; unclear D gene. CDR1 is SNHLY and CDR2 is FYNNEI in the germline V gene. V was cut by 7 bases and J by 7 bases, with 10 bases left in between. The CDR3 contains 11 residues.

The chain recombines TRBV6-5 with TRBJ2-5; TRBD1 is a possible D gene (6 bases). Trimming stripped 4 bases from V and 7 bases from J, with 16 bases between. Looked up from germline, CDR1 is MNHEY and CDR2 is SVGAGI. CDR3 length: 14 amino acids. The CDR3 sequence: CASSWTVSAGTQYF. In DNA form, the CDR3 reads TGTGCCAGCAGTTGGACAGTCTCCGCGGGGACCCAGTACTTC.

The V and J genes are TRBV13 and TRBJ2-2; D unresolved. V shed 5 bases and J shed 2 bases, with 3 bases lying between them. CDR1 and CDR2 (germline): PRHDT, FYEKMQ (reference sequence). The CDR3 spans 12 residues. Here the CDR3 reads CASSRNTGELFF. The CDR3 nucleotides read TGTGCCAGCAGCCGAAACACCGGGGAGCTGTTTTTT.

The J gene is TRBJ2-7, the V gene TRBV14; D unclear. The V and J ends lost 4 bases and 1 base respectively, with 2 bases between them. Germline loops: CDR1 SGHDN, CDR2 FVKESK. CDR3 size: 11 residues. The CDR3 region is CASSRSYEQYF. The CDR3 nucleotides are TGTGCCAGCAGCCGATCCTACGAGCAGTACTTC.

The chain uses TRBV6-6 and TRBJ2-3; no reliable D call. The CDR3 runs to 14 residues. V dropped 2 bases and J dropped 0 bases, with 6 bases sitting between them. Germline-derived CDR1 and CDR2 are MNHNY and SVGAGI (reference sequence). CDR3 coding DNA: TGTGCCAGCAGTTACGAGACGAGCACAGATACGCAGTATTTT. The encoded protein is CASSYETSTDTQYF.

The rearrangement links TRBV27 to TRBJ1-2; the D gene is possibly TRBD1 (5 bases). Trimming took off 5 bases at V and 1 base at J, with 14 bases between the two ends. The germline V gene has CDR1 MNHEY and CDR2 SMNVEV (reference sequence). This CDR3 has 15 residues. The CDR3 sequence is CASSLEQGGNYGYTF. Written as DNA, the CDR3 is TGTGCCAGCAGTCTAGAGCAGGGTGGTAACTATGGCTACACCTTC.

The chain links TRBV6-5 to TRBJ2-3; the D gene could be TRBD1 or TRBD2 (5 bases each). The ends were cut back, 6 bases at V and 5 bases at J, with 15 bases in the middle. The CDR3 consists of 14 residues. Germline CDR1 and CDR2: MNHEY and SVGAGI. CDR3 region: CASRGPHGQDTQYF. The CDR3 bases are TGTGCCAGCAGGGGACCGCATGGGCAAGATACGCAGTATTTT.

The chain carries TRBV6-4 and TRBJ2-3; 7 bases align to TRBD2. Trimming at V came to 0 bases and at J to 4 bases, leaving 4 bases not matched to a gene. The CDR3 loop spans 15 amino acids. CDR1 and CDR2 from the germline V gene are MRHNA and SNTAGT. DNA for the CDR3: TGTGCCAGCAGTGACTCCCAGCGGGGATCAGATACGCAGTATTTT. This encodes CASSDSQRGSDTQYF.

Written as DNA, the CDR3 is TGCAGTGCGCTACAGGGGGATACGCAGTATTTT. Protein sequence: CSALQGDTQYF. The rearrangement uses TRBV20-1 and TRBJ2-3; 7 positions match TRBD1. The CDR3 is 11 amino acids. CDR1 is DFQATT, CDR2 SNEGSKA, per germline (reference sequence). V shed 6 bases, J shed 6 bases, and the junction held 3 bases outside the gene matches.

The chain is built from TRBV11-2 and TRBJ2-1; D call uncertain. Trimming took 0 bases from V and 8 from J, leaving 5 bases between them. CDR1 and CDR2 from the germline V gene are SGHAT and FQNNGV. This CDR3 has 12 residues. CDR3 nucleotide sequence: TGTGCCAGCAGCTTAGATCAGGATGAGCAGTTCTTC. This translates into CASSLDQDEQFF.